This TCR beta chain was retrieved from a study of blood T cell repertoires in COVID-19. There are 13 residues in the CDR3. The germline V gene has CDR1 SGDLS and CDR2 YYNGEE. Trimming took 4 bases from V and 7 from J; bases not matched to a gene: 4. Sequenced by immunoSEQ multiplex PCR; TCRdb stores in-frame clones only, minus some. The data show about 110,000 clones, around 80% seen once. This clone was observed a handful of times. The chain combines TRBV9 with TRBJ2-7; 11 nucleotides agree with TRBD1. The sequenced sample was peripheral blood. The receptor was derived from a woman in her sixties or seventies with acute or convalescent COVID-19. CDR3: CASSSGTGGEQYF. CDR3 in DNA: TGTGCCAGCAGCTCCGGGACAGGGGGAGAGCAGTACTTC. The full variable domain, in which reference TRBV9 and TRBJ2-7 provide the parts outside the CDR3, is DSGVTQTPKHLITATGQRVTLRCSPRSGDLSVYWYQQSLDQGLQFLIQYYNGEERAKGNILERFSAQQFPDLHSELNLSSLELGDSALYFCASSSGTGGEQYFGPGTRLTVT.